These 25 T cell receptor beta chains share one sample of origin, sequenced in a study of blood T cell repertoires in COVID-19 (dated by TCRdb to about 2020). Libraries were constructed by the immunoSEQ multiplex PCR assay. This is the immuneACCESS table as TCRdb keeps it, with only in-frame sequences that have V and J called. A part of the clones is gone; compared with another copy, unresolved V genes explain less than half, and the rest is unexplained. Present in this sample are about 220,000 clones, 70% to 85% of which were seen just once. Over 14% of the sample is taken by the ten largest. Sequenced sample: PBMCs or T cells enriched from blood (not recorded which). The receptor set was obtained from a man between 35 and 55 years old who had recovered from COVID-19.

The CDR3 region is CASSLNREVNEQFF. CDR3 nucleotide sequence: TGTGCCAGCAGCTTAAATCGGGAGGTCAATGAGCAGTTCTTC. This chain links TRBV7-9 with TRBJ2-1; 7 positions match TRBD2. V lost 2 bases, J lost 6 bases, and 4 bases stayed unmatched. The CDR3 is 14 residues long. Germline CDR1 reads SEHNR; CDR2 reads FQNEAQ (reference sequence).

The chain recombines TRBV10-3 with TRBJ1-1; 10 nucleotides align to TRBD1. Per the germline V gene, CDR1 is ENHRY and CDR2 is SYGVKD. The J segment lost 7 bases and the V segment lost 11 bases, leaving 7 bases of the junction unmatched. CDR3 size: 12 residues. The CDR3 sequence: CAVDRGQGEAFF. The DNA of the CDR3 is TGTGCCGTTGACAGGGGGCAGGGTGAAGCTTTCTTT.

The V and J genes are TRBV6-5 and TRBJ1-1; D uncertain. Germline CDR1 and CDR2: MNHEY and SVGAGI. V was clipped by 10 bases and J by 9 bases, with 18 bases between them. There are 12 residues in the CDR3. The CDR3 DNA sequence: TGTGCCATCCTTACTCTCGGGAGTAAAGCTTTCTTT. Protein: CAILTLGSKAFF.

The chain carries TRBV9 and TRBJ1-3, with D hard to call. This CDR3 contains 15 residues. The V gene lost 0 bases and the J gene lost 2 bases, with 9 bases spanning the gap. Germline V lookup: CDR1 SGDLS, CDR2 YYNGEE. The CDR3 spells CASSVEGGTGNTIYF. The CDR3 DNA is TGTGCCAGCAGCGTAGAGGGAGGGACTGGAAACACCATATATTTT.

The V call is TRBV5-4, the J call TRBJ2-3, with TRBD2 identical over 8 bases. Trimming removed 5 bases from V and 0 bases from J; junction bases left unmatched: 5. Germline V gene data show CDR1 as SGHNT and CDR2 as YYREEE (reference sequence). CDR3 size: 15 residues. CDR3 region: CASSPGLVSTDTQYF. DNA of the CDR3: TGTGCCAGCAGTCCGGGACTAGTTAGCACAGATACGCAGTATTTT. Complete variable domain (other parts from reference TRBV5-4 and TRBJ2-3): ETGVTQSPTHLIKTRGQQVTLRCSSQSGHNTVSWYQQALGQGPQFIFQYYREEENGRGNFPPRFSGLQFPNYSSELNVNALELDDSALYLCASSPGLVSTDTQYFGPGTRLTVL.

The rearrangement uses TRBV7-3 and TRBJ2-2; TRBD1 agrees at 8 bases. Germline CDR1 is SGHTA and CDR2 is FQGTGA. The CDR3 extends over 16 amino acids. The ends lost 5 bases at V and 5 bases at J; junction bases unmatched: 10. The DNA of the CDR3 is TGTGCCAGCAGCGCCCCCGGGACAGGTGCTACCGGGGAGCTGTTTTTT. Its protein product is CASSAPGTGATGELFF.

The V call is TRBV29-1, the J call TRBJ2-3, with D maybe TRBD1 (6 bases). The CDR3 contains 13 residues. The ends were cut back, 3 bases at V and 1 base at J, with 8 bases in the middle. Germline V gene sequence: CDR1 SQVTM, CDR2 ANQGSEA. This CDR3 is CSVDRGGTDTQYF. DNA for the CDR3: TGCAGCGTTGACAGGGGAGGCACAGATACGCAGTATTTT.

This chain links TRBV5-1 with TRBJ2-2; 9 bases agree with TRBD2. Germline V CDR1 and CDR2: SGHRS, YFSETQ. The CDR3 is made up of 16 amino acids. V lost 4 bases to trimming and J lost 6 bases; unmatched junction nucleotides: 10. The CDR3 sequence is CASSGIAGDRAGELFF. In DNA form, the CDR3 reads TGCGCCAGCAGCGGCATAGCGGGAGATCGGGCCGGGGAGCTGTTTTTT.

This chain links TRBV11-2 with TRBJ2-3; D not resolved. The CDR3 has 12 residues. Germline CDR1 SGHAT, CDR2 FQNNGV. V shed 5 bases and J shed 4 bases, with 7 bases lying between them. The CDR3 loop reads CASSPTADTQYF. CDR3 DNA sequence: TGTGCCAGCAGCCCCACGGCAGATACGCAGTATTTT.

The chain links TRBV7-3 to TRBJ1-1; possible D gene TRBD1, 5 bases. The ends were cut back, 5 bases at V and 1 base at J, with 14 bases in the middle. CDR3 length equals 15 residues. The germline CDR1 and CDR2 sequences are SGHTA and FQGTGA. The CDR3 DNA follows: TGTGCCAGCAGCCTCGGCGGGGCAGGGAACACTGAAGCTTTCTTT. Translated: CASSLGGAGNTEAFF.

The CDR3 loop is CASTRDRRSEAFF. DNA for the CDR3: TGTGCCAGCACCCGAGACAGACGGTCTGAAGCTTTCTTT. This sequence joins TRBV12-3 or TRBV12-4 and TRBJ1-1; possibly TRBD1 for D (5 bases). The CDR3 sequence is 13 residues long. Between the trimmed V and J ends, which lost 7 bases and 6 bases, there was a span of 15 bases.

This clone was seen a single time. J is TRBJ1-5 and V is TRBV27, with 9 bases identical to TRBD1. V shed 8 bases and J 5 bases; nucleotides not matched to a gene: 4. CDR1 MNHEY and CDR2 SMNVEV come from the germline V gene (reference sequence). This CDR3 has 13 residues. For the CDR3, the DNA is TGTGCCAGCGCCGGGACAGGGTATCAGCCCCAGCATTTT. It yields the protein CASAGTGYQPQHF.

The rearrangement uses TRBV19 and TRBJ2-4; D perhaps matches TRBD2 (5 bases). The CDR3 runs 16 residues. CDR1 LNHDA and CDR2 SQIVND come from the germline V gene (reference sequence). V gave up 5 bases and J gave up 0 bases, with 14 bases separating them. The CDR3 reads CASSLRGSRAKNIQYF. CDR3 DNA sequence: TGTGCCAGTAGTCTTCGAGGGAGTCGAGCCAAAAACATTCAGTACTTC.

The V call is TRBV7-6, the J call TRBJ2-5, with 9 bases lining up with TRBD2. Unmatched junction bases numbered 14, after V lost 9 bases and J lost 0 bases. CDR1 SGHVS and CDR2 FNYEAQ come from the germline V gene. CDR3 length equals 17 residues. The CDR3 sequence: CASTHLAGASYQETQYF. In nucleotides, the CDR3 is TGTGCCAGTACGCATTTAGCGGGGGCCTCGTACCAAGAGACCCAGTACTTC.

The J gene is TRBJ1-1, the V gene TRBV30; 11 bases map to TRBD1. Germline CDR1 and CDR2: GTSNPN and SVGIG (reference sequence). J was trimmed by 0 bases and V by 3 bases; bases with no gene match: 12. The CDR3 contains 18 residues. CDR3 in amino acids: CAWSGTGGIPLMNTEAFF. DNA for the CDR3: TGTGCCTGGAGCGGGACAGGGGGGATCCCTTTAATGAACACTGAAGCTTTCTTT. The full variable domain, in which reference TRBV30 and TRBJ1-1 provide the parts outside the CDR3, is SQTIHQWPATLVQPVGSPLSLECTVEGTSNPNLYWYRQAAGRGLQLLFYSVGIGQISSEVPQNLSASRPQDRQFILSSKKLLLSDSGFYLCAWSGTGGIPLMNTEAFFGQGTRLTVV.

This rearrangement joins TRBV7-9 to TRBJ2-1; D is unclear. Per the germline V gene, CDR1 is SEHNR and CDR2 is FQNEAQ (reference sequence). This CDR3 comprises 15 residues. V lost 2 bases, J lost 0 bases, and 8 bases lay in between. Written as DNA, the CDR3 is TGTGCCAGCAGCTTAACGGAGAGCTCCTACAATGAGCAGTTCTTC. Protein product: CASSLTESSYNEQFF.

The V call is TRBV2, the J call TRBJ2-1; 12 bases are shared with TRBD2. This CDR3 is 14 amino acids long. The V gene end was trimmed by 6 bases and the J gene end by 13 bases; junction bases not matched to a gene: 10. In germline, CDR1 is SNHLY, CDR2 FYNNEI. In DNA, the CDR3 is TGTGCCAGCAGGACCCCGCTAGCGGGGGGGCATCAGTTCTTC. Translating gives CASRTPLAGGHQFF.

Note on this clone: Different DNA sequences within this sample yield the same CDR3. J is TRBJ1-1 and V is TRBV3-1 (or the pseudogene TRBV3-2), with TRBD1 matching 10 bases. The germline CDR1 and CDR2 sequences are LGHDT and YNNKEL (reference sequence). The CDR3 is 13 amino acids. V gave up 4 bases and J gave up 5 bases; unmatched junction bases: 1. CDR3 sequence reads: CASSRTGGTEAFF. For the CDR3, the DNA is TGTGCCAGCAGCCGGACAGGGGGGACTGAAGCTTTCTTT.

The chain has TRBV5-1 and TRBJ2-7; 12 bases align to TRBD2. The junction had 6 bases not matched to a gene; V was cut back by 7 bases and J by 7 bases. CDR1 SGHRS and CDR2 YFSETQ come from the germline V gene. This CDR3 has 13 residues. CDR3 bases: TGCGCCAGCCGGACTAGCGGGACATGGGAGCAGTACTTC. The encoded protein is CASRTSGTWEQYF.

V gene TRBV28 combines with J gene TRBJ2-7; TRBD1 agrees at 10 bases. Germline V gives CDR1 MDHEN, CDR2 SYDVKM. The CDR3 spans 15 residues. After removal of 8 bases from V and 0 bases from J, the junction contained 7 bases not matched to a gene. CDR3 sequence: CASRDRGPASYEQYF. In nucleotides, the CDR3 is TGTGCCAGCCGGGACAGGGGTCCTGCCTCCTACGAGCAGTACTTC.

V usage is TRBV5-1 and J usage is TRBJ2-1; 10 bases match TRBD2. Germline trimming cut 0 bases from V and 9 bases from J; bases unmatched to any gene: 15. CDR3 length equals 18 residues. In germline, CDR1 is SGHRS, CDR2 YFSETQ. In DNA, the CDR3 is TGCGCCAGCAGCTTGGGCGTTAGCGGGAGGCGAGGTAGGGGTGAGCAGTTCTTC. Translation: CASSLGVSGRRGRGEQFF.

The rearrangement uses TRBV11-2 and TRBJ1-2, with D possibly being TRBD1 (5 bases). Germline CDR1 reads SGHAT; CDR2 reads FQNNGV. Trimming shortened V by 5 bases and J by 0 bases, and 13 bases separated the two germline ends. The CDR3 totals 15 residues. CDR3 sequence (DNA): TGTGCCAGCAGCCTGACAGTCCCTGCTAACTATGGCTACACCTTC. The encoded protein is CASSLTVPANYGYTF.

V gene TRBV5-1 combines with J gene TRBJ2-7; no definite D call. Germline V gene lookup returns CDR1 SGHRS and CDR2 YFSETQ. V was shortened by 2 bases and J by 0 bases, with 3 bases between the two germline ends. This CDR3 comprises 12 residues. The CDR3, as DNA: TGCGCCAGCAGCTTCCTCTCCTACGAGCAGTACTTC. It specifies CASSFLSYEQYF.

This chain uses TRBV9 with TRBJ2-3; a possible D gene is TRBD2 (7 bases). Per the germline V gene, CDR1 is SGDLS and CDR2 is YYNGEE. V gave up 1 base and J gave up 5 bases, with 11 bases separating them. This CDR3 spans 14 amino acids. The CDR3 DNA reads as TGTGCCAGCAGCGTAACGGGGGGCGGAGATACGCAGTATTTT. Translated, it gives CASSVTGGGDTQYF.

This clone was found once. CDR3 DNA: TGTGCCACCAGTGATTCTTCAGGGGGGAATCAGCCCCAGCATTTT. Its protein product is CATSDSSGGNQPQHF. The rearrangement uses TRBV24-1 and TRBJ1-5, with TRBD1 matching over 7 bases. The germline V gene has CDR1 KGHDR and CDR2 SFDVKD. CDR3 length: 15 amino acids. J gave up 4 bases and V 2 bases, and 4 bases lay outside the gene matches.